The T cell receptor (beta chain) described here comes from a study of T cell repertoires in aging, cancer and after chemotherapy. A mixed TRB-A/B primer pool amplified rearranged TRB by multiplex touch-down PCR. TCRdb called the multiplex PCR reads again in MiXCR, with one record for every CDR3 protein. Of some 12,000 distinct CDR3 sequences detected, roughly a quarter appear once; the ten largest clones hold about 1.9%. Amplification of TCR beta used genomic DNA extracted from peripheral blood. CDR1 and CDR2 (germline): MDHEN, SYDVKM. V lost 7 bases, J lost 1 base, and 13 bases lay in between. This CDR3 is 14 amino acids long.

The sequence was obtained from a human donor in good health. The chain recombines TRBV28 with TRBJ2-5; D is perhaps TRBD1 (6 bases). Specimen: blood. The CDR3: CASTQTGFQETQYF. As DNA, the CDR3 is TGTGCCAGCACCCAGACAGGATTCCAAGAGACCCAGTACTTC.